This entry lists 10 T cell receptor beta chains sequenced from one sample in a study of blood T cells in healthy people across ages. A J-beta primer mix and a sample-barcoded 5' primer were used in a second PCR of about 7 to 12 cycles. TCRdb called the 5' RACE reads again in MiXCR, with one record for every CDR3 protein. The data show roughly 1.5 million distinct CDR3 sequences, with approximately 39% seen just once and around 4% held by the top ten. Sequenced input: blood. Receptors were obtained from a woman younger than 35 in good health.

This chain connects TRBV20-1 to TRBJ2-7; D gene uncertain. Trimming stripped 4 bases from V and 0 bases from J, with 13 bases between. The CDR3 loop spans 14 amino acids. Germline V gives CDR1 DFQATT, CDR2 SNEGSKA (reference sequence). The CDR3 reads CSAKTYFSSYEQYF. Here the CDR3 DNA reads TGCAGTGCTAAAACCTACTTTAGCTCCTACGAGCAGTACTTC.

Of note for this clonotype: At one of its ends the junction is not consistent with the germline gene, which may arise from a read error. This chain links TRBV28 with TRBJ1-2; no reliable D call. CDR1 and CDR2 from the germline V gene are MDHEN and SYDVKM. The CDR3 loop spans 12 amino acids. For the CDR3, the DNA is TGTGCCAGCATTTTACTTGGGTATGGCTACACCTTC. Residues: CASILLGYGYTF.

The V and J genes are TRBV6-5 and TRBJ2-5; D might be TRBD2 (6 bases). V lost 6 bases and J 2 bases, leaving 19 bases between the germline ends. The CDR3 loop spans 16 amino acids. In germline, CDR1 is MNHEY, CDR2 SVGAGI. CDR3 nucleotides: TGTGCCAGCAGCCATAGGCCCCGACTAGGTCAAGAGACCCAGTACTTC. It codes for CASSHRPRLGQETQYF.

This clonotype has a handful of counts. The chain combines TRBV12-3 or TRBV12-4 with TRBJ1-1; TRBD1 is a possible D gene (6 bases). Deletions cut 7 bases from V and 1 base from J, with 13 bases between. This CDR3 contains 14 residues. CDR3 amino acids: CASIPGQPNTEAFF. DNA of the CDR3: TGTGCCAGCATCCCGGGACAACCGAACACTGAAGCTTTCTTT.

This clonotype is a singleton in its sample. The V call is TRBV30, the J call TRBJ2-5, with unresolved D. The J call is uncertain, as TRBJ2-7 better fits the DNA end. CDR1 GTSNPN and CDR2 SVGIG come from the germline V gene (reference sequence). There are 13 residues in the CDR3. As DNA, the CDR3 is TGTGCCTGGAGTGTACTGGAAGGTCTCGAGCAGTACTTC. It yields the protein CAWSVLEGLEQYF.

The chain couples TRBV20-1 to TRBJ2-3; 8 bases match TRBD2. V lost 3 bases, J lost 2 bases, and 4 bases stayed unmatched. CDR1 and CDR2 from the germline V gene are DFQATT and SNEGSKA (reference sequence). There are 14 residues in the CDR3. The CDR3 sequence: CSARRRGDTDTQYF. In DNA form, the CDR3 reads TGCAGTGCTAGGAGGCGGGGGGACACAGATACGCAGTATTTT.

The chain recombines TRBV29-1 with TRBJ1-1; 8 bases line up with TRBD1. Germline CDR1 is SQVTM and CDR2 is ANQGSEA. With V trimmed by 7 bases and J by 0 bases, 7 bases remained unmatched. This CDR3 contains 14 residues. In DNA form, the CDR3 reads TGCAGCGGCCAGGACAGGGCGATGAACACTGAAGCTTTCTTT. It specifies CSGQDRAMNTEAFF.

This clonotype has only a few counts. The chain couples TRBV29-1 to TRBJ2-3; D is perhaps TRBD1 (7 bases). Per the germline V gene, CDR1 is SQVTM and CDR2 is ANQGSEA. V was shortened by 4 bases and J by 6 bases, with 17 bases between the two germline ends. CDR3 length equals 14 residues. CDR3 nucleotide sequence: TGCAGCGTTGGGTCCAGCAGGGGGGCGGATACGCAGTATTTT. It codes for CSVGSSRGADTQYF.

This clonotype was found once. The chain joins TRBV29-1 to TRBJ1-2; no reliable D call. Looked up from germline, CDR1 is SQVTM and CDR2 is ANQGSEA. The CDR3 sequence is 14 residues long. Trimming removed 0 bases from V and 3 bases from J, with 11 bases in between. The CDR3 DNA sequence: TGCAGCGTTGAAGATGTCGACGGACACTATGGCTACACCTTC. This encodes CSVEDVDGHYGYTF.

The J gene is TRBJ2-5, the V gene TRBV10-3; D could derive from TRBD1 or TRBD2 (5 bases each). The V gene lost 1 base and the J gene lost 3 bases, with 9 bases spanning the gap. CDR3 length equals 14 residues. Germline CDR1 and CDR2: ENHRY and SYGVKD. Here the CDR3 DNA reads TGTGCCATCAGTGAGTGGGACGGGAAAGAGACCCAGTACTTC. It is translated as CAISEWDGKETQYF.